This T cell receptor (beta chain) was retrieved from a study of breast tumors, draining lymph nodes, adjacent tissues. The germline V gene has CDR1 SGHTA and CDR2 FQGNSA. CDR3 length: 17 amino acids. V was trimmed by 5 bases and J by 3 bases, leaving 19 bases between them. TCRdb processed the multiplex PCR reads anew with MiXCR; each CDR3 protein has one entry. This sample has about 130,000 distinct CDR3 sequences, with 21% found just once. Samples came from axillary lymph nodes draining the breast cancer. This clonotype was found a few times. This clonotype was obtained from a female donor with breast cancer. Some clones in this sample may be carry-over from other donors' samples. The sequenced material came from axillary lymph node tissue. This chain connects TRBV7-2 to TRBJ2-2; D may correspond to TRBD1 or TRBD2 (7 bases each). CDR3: CASSLGGGGFYTGELFF. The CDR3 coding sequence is TGTGCCAGCAGCCTGGGGGGAGGGGGCTTCTACACCGGGGAGCTGTTTTTT. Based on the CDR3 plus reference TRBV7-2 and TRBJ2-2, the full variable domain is GAGVSQSPSNKVTEKGKDVELRCDPISGHTALYWYRQSLGQGLEFLIYFQGNSAPDKSGLPSDRFSAERTGGSVSTLTIQRTQQEDSAVYLCASSLGGGGFYTGELFFGEGSRLTVL.